The clone carrying this T cell receptor (beta chain) was detected only a few times. As yet, its antigen is unknown. Per germline, CDR1 SEHNR and CDR2 FQNEAQ (reference sequence). Trimming at V came to 1 base and at J to 5 bases, leaving 6 bases not matched to a gene. The CDR3 is made up of 15 amino acids. The data derive from a study of response to subunit inactivated influenza vaccine. TCRdb used MiXCR to reprocess the RT-PCR reads, holding one entry per CDR3 protein. The sample shows under 800,000 distinct CDR3 sequences, 14% of them seen only once. The study's findings and limits: The authors offered the suggestion that each seasonal influenza vaccination recruits few new T cells.

The TCR sequence derives from a man in his forties or fifties who received an inactivated influenza vaccine. The sequencing here drew on PBMCs from blood, taken less than 15 days before vaccination. This chain connects TRBV7-9 to TRBJ2-5, with 8 positions matching TRBD1. CDR3 bases: TGTGCCAGCAGCTTAGACGCAGGGGGCTTCGAGACCCAGTACTTC. It encodes CASSLDAGGFETQYF.